The sample holds one count of the clone carrying this T cell receptor beta chain. Its antigen is unidentified. Here immunoSEQ multiplex PCR was the method, and the copy in TCRdb shows in-frame clones only, minus some. There are 160,000 or so clones in the sample; 85% to 90% occur only once, and under 3% lies in the top ten. These data come from a study of cytomegalovirus exposure and HLA in healthy donors. Study outcomes and limitations: Among TCR beta chains, those listed as cytomegalovirus-associated numbered about 160.

Germline assignment: CDR1 LNHDA and CDR2 SQIVND (reference sequence). The V segment lost 3 bases and the J segment 12 bases; nucleotides outside the gene matches: 11. CDR3 size: 17 residues. The sequencing sample was made of PBMCs. The source is a young man in good health and CMV-seronegative. V and J are TRBV19 and TRBJ2-1; TRBD2 aligns across 16 bases. The CDR3 region has the DNA TGTGCCAGTAGTATTACGGGACTAGCGGGAGGGAGAGTATGGCAGTTCTTC. Encoded protein: CASSITGLAGGRVWQFF.